This T cell receptor (beta chain) is from a study of blood T cell repertoires in COVID-19. Looking at the study overall: There were acute and convalescent COVID-19 samples, and they came from the United States, Italy and Spain. T cells, B-cell-depleted T cells, or PBMCs supplied cDNA or gDNA.

In the original workflow: Cell counts per sample came from amplifying reference gene primers. The assay was immunoSEQ multiplex PCR, and TCRdb's table has in-frame clones only and misses some. That table supplies the V and J calls and clone size; D and trimming were determined from the DNA. The sample lists about 490,000 clones; over 75% were seen once. J was trimmed by 4 bases and V by 9 bases; bases with no gene match: 8. The CDR3 covers 15 residues. Germline CDR1 is KGHDR and CDR2 is SFDVKD. The rearrangement uses TRBV24-1 and TRBJ1-4, with 9 bases identical to TRBD1. This clonotype was sampled from a human donor in a cohort sampled during active COVID-19. What was sequenced was peripheral blood. CDR3 nucleotides: TGTGCCACCGGAAGTGGGGGACAGGGTAATGAAAAACTGTTTTTT. Encoded protein: CATGSGGQGNEKLFF.